This TCR beta chain is drawn from a study of T cells after yellow fever vaccination. Trimming shortened V by 0 bases and J by 0 bases, and 2 bases separated the two germline ends. Germline CDR1 LNHNV, CDR2 YYDKDF (reference sequence). The CDR3 extends over 13 amino acids. Generation of TCR cDNA used 5'RACE template switching (which added a universal primer site and UMIs). TCRdb ran MiXCR on the 5' RACE reads and lists one entry per CDR3 protein. The table records more than 120,000 distinct CDR3 sequences, around 7.7% of them present only once. Many counts were recorded for this clonotype. Sequences were derived from CD4+ T cells sorted from PBMCs, sampled 5 days after the yellow fever booster vaccination. V is TRBV15 and J is TRBJ2-5; D ambiguous. This receptor was taken from a man in his thirties or forties who received the YFV17D yellow fever vaccine. The CDR3 loop is CATSREYQETQYF. Here the CDR3 DNA reads TGTGCCACCAGCAGAGAATACCAAGAGACCCAGTACTTC.